One and the same sample provided the 13 T cell receptor beta chains below, sequenced in a study of blood T cell repertoires in COVID-19. This table comes from immunoSEQ multiplex PCR, and its TCRdb copy is limited to in-frame clones, with some not included. The table lists around 250,000 clones, 80% to 90% of them singletons, with 5.7% in the top ten. Material for sequencing was peripheral blood. These receptors all come from an older man with acute or convalescent COVID-19.

The rearrangement links TRBV4-1 to TRBJ2-3, with 7 nucleotides matching TRBD2. CDR3 size: 17 residues. The germline V gene encodes CDR1 MGHRA and CDR2 YSYEKL. The V gene end was trimmed by 0 bases and the J gene end by 2 bases; junction bases not matched to a gene: 8. The CDR3 sequence is CASSQDTSGAPTDTQYF. CDR3 DNA sequence: TGCGCCAGCAGCCAAGACACCAGCGGGGCCCCCACAGATACGCAGTATTTT.

The rearrangement uses TRBV11-2 and TRBJ2-7; D uncertain. Germline-derived CDR1 and CDR2 are SGHAT and FQNNGV. The ends were cut back, 4 bases at V and 0 bases at J, with 16 bases in the middle. This CDR3 contains 16 residues. CDR3 DNA: TGTGCCAGCAGCTCAGAGCGAGATTATAGCTCCTACGAGCAGTACTTC. It yields the protein CASSSERDYSSYEQYF.

The count of this clone is one. The V call is TRBV19, the J call TRBJ1-1; TRBD1 matches 8 bases. The ends lost 6 bases at V and 6 bases at J; junction bases unmatched: 15. The CDR3 length is 16 residues. Germline-derived CDR1 and CDR2 are LNHDA and SQIVND (reference sequence). The CDR3 reads CASSPVTRGPGAEAFF. The CDR3 nucleotides are TGTGCCAGTAGCCCGGTCACCAGGGGGCCGGGGGCTGAAGCTTTCTTT.

J is TRBJ2-7 and V is TRBV19, with TRBD1 matching over 10 bases. The trim removed 8 bases at V and 7 bases at J, leaving 5 bases unmatched. CDR3 length: 12 residues. Germline values: CDR1 LNHDA, CDR2 SQIVND (reference sequence). The CDR3 sequence is CASRQGAGEQYF. CDR3 coding DNA: TGTGCCAGTCGACAGGGGGCTGGAGAGCAGTACTTC.

This clone was seen once. This chain connects TRBV5-6 to TRBJ2-7; unclear D gene. Germline V gene data show CDR1 as SGHDT and CDR2 as YYEEEE. CDR3 length: 14 residues. Trimming took 0 bases from V and 0 from J, leaving 7 bases between them. CDR3 DNA: TGTGCCAGCAGCTTGGTCGGAGACTCCTACGAGCAGTACTTC. This codes for CASSLVGDSYEQYF. The entire variable domain, with the rest obtained from reference TRBV5-6 and TRBJ2-7, is as follows: DAGVTQSPTHLIKTRGQQVTLRCSPKSGHDTVSWYQQALGQGPQFIFQYYEEEERQRGNFPDRFSGHQFPNYSSELNVNALLLGDSALYLCASSLVGDSYEQYFGPGTRLTVT.

This chain connects TRBV2 to TRBJ2-2; 8 bases align to TRBD2. Germline trimming cut 6 bases from V and 0 bases from J; bases unmatched to any gene: 3. Looked up from germline, CDR1 is SNHLY and CDR2 is FYNNEI. This CDR3 is built from 15 residues. CDR3 sequence (DNA): TGTGCCAGCAGCTTAGCGGGACCGAACACCGGGGAGCTGTTTTTT. Translated, it gives CASSLAGPNTGELFF. The full variable domain, with the rest looked up from reference TRBV2 and TRBJ2-2, is EPEVTQTPSHQVTQMGQEVILRCVPISNHLYFYWYRQILGQKVEFLVSFYNNEISEKSEIFDDQFSVERPDGSNFTLKIRSTKLEDSAMYFCASSLAGPNTGELFFGEGSRLTVL.

This rearrangement joins TRBV24-1 to TRBJ1-2, with 7 bases lining up with TRBD1. The germline V gene encodes CDR1 KGHDR and CDR2 SFDVKD. The CDR3 length is 15 residues. The V and J ends lost 3 bases and 5 bases, in that order; junction bases with no gene match: 8. CDR3 DNA sequence: TGTGCCACCAGTGATCCAACAGGGGACGGGTATGGCTACACCTTC. Encoded protein: CATSDPTGDGYGYTF.

This clone was detected only a few times. The chain has TRBV5-1 and TRBJ2-5; D gene uncertain. The CDR3 is 14 amino acids. Germline CDR1 SGHRS, CDR2 YFSETQ. The ends were cut back, 2 bases at V and 0 bases at J, with 8 bases in the middle. The CDR3 DNA is TGCGCCAGCAGCTTCTCCTTAGACCAAGAGACCCAGTACTTC. Translating it yields CASSFSLDQETQYF.

This sequence joins TRBV6-5 and TRBJ1-3; D gene uncertain. Germline V gene data show CDR1 as MNHEY and CDR2 as SVGAGI. CDR3 size: 16 residues. V shed 0 bases and J shed 4 bases, with 13 bases lying between them. CDR3 nucleotides: TGTGCCAGCAGTTACTCCGGGCGCGGAGGGGGAAACACCATATATTTT. Protein: CASSYSGRGGGNTIYF.

The chain combines TRBV5-1 with TRBJ2-7, with 10 bases matching TRBD2. The CDR3 spans 15 residues. In germline, CDR1 is SGHRS, CDR2 YFSETQ. V was pared by 4 bases and J by 2 bases, with 6 bases of the junction left unmatched. This CDR3 is CASSLSGGPPYEQYF. The DNA of the CDR3 is TGCGCCAGCAGCCTTAGCGGGGGGCCTCCCTACGAGCAGTACTTC.

The gene calls are TRBV5-4 and TRBJ2-3, with D possibly being TRBD1 (6 bases). Trimming removed 4 bases from V and 5 bases from J, with 11 bases in between. The CDR3 is made up of 13 amino acids. Germline V lookup: CDR1 SGHNT, CDR2 YYREEE (reference sequence). The CDR3 sequence: CASSHQGKDTQYF. The DNA for the CDR3 is TGTGCCAGCAGCCACCAGGGGAAAGATACGCAGTATTTT.

V and J are TRBV18 and TRBJ2-7, with TRBD2 as a possible D gene (6 bases). V gave up 2 bases and J gave up 0 bases, with 11 bases separating them. This CDR3 is 15 amino acids long. CDR1 KGHSH and CDR2 LQKENI come from the germline V gene. CDR3 in DNA: TGTGCCAGCTCACCAGGAGCGGGCAGCTCCTACGAGCAGTACTTC. Amino acid sequence: CASSPGAGSSYEQYF. Full variable domain (rest looked up from reference TRBV18 and TRBJ2-7): NAGVMQNPRHLVRRRGQEARLRCSPMKGHSHVYWYRQLPEEGLKFMVYLQKENIIDESGMPKERFSAEFPKEGPSILRIQQVVRGDSAAYFCASSPGAGSSYEQYFGPGTRLTVT.

The V gene is TRBV3-1 (or the pseudogene TRBV3-2), the J gene TRBJ2-2; perhaps TRBD2 as D (6 bases). CDR3 length: 15 amino acids. In germline, CDR1 is LGHDT, CDR2 YNNKEL (reference sequence). Trimming pared 2 bases from V and 7 bases from J, leaving 14 bases between. As DNA, the CDR3 is TGTGCCAGCAGCCAAATGGGGAGGAGCGGCGGGGAGCTGTTTTTT. This codes for CASSQMGRSGGELFF.